Listed below are T cell receptor beta chains from one sample, sequenced in a study of CD8 T cells in ankylosing spondylitis. In TCRdb, the 5' RACE reads were re-called with MiXCR into one record per CDR3 protein. This sample has 150,000 to 200,000 distinct CDR3 sequences, with 11% found just once. The sample comprised blood, either unsorted or a sorted T cell fraction (not recorded which). These receptors originate from a male donor with ankylosing spondylitis or in good health (not recorded which). The CDR3 runs from the conserved cysteine through the conserved F or W. D genes are given only for firm matches. A clone size is listed for some rows: how often the clone was seen (once, few, many), or a class if it is expanded.

>TRBJ1-2|.|14|TRBV28|many
CASSPPSSNYGYTF
TGTGCCAGCAGTCCCCCTAGTAGTAACTATGGCTACACCTTC
>TRBJ2-1|.|13|TRBV19|many
CASSIDPYNEQFF
TGTGCCAGTAGTATAGATCCCTACAATGAGCAGTTCTTC
>TRBJ2-2|TRBD2|16|TRBV12-3/TRBV12-4|many
CASSLAGAGRTGELFF
TGTGCCAGCAGTTTAGCCGGAGCGGGGAGAACCGGGGAGCTGTTTTTT
>TRBJ2-1|TRBD2|14|TRBV2|few
CASTSGGGYNEQFF
TGTGCCAGCACTAGCGGGGGTGGGTACAATGAGCAGTTCTTC
>TRBJ1-5|TRBD1|16|TRBV5-1|many
CASSFKGQGVNQPQHF
TGCGCCAGCAGCTTTAAGGGACAGGGGGTAAATCAGCCCCAGCATTTT
>TRBJ2-1|TRBD2|13|TRBV5-1|many
CATGTSGRNEQFF
TGCGCCACCGGGACTAGCGGGAGAAATGAGCAGTTCTTC
>TRBJ2-7|.|14|TRBV20-1|many
CSACGTQSSYEQYF
TGCAGTGCCTGCGGGACTCAAAGCTCCTACGAGCAGTACTTC
>TRBJ2-3|.|16|TRBV28|many
CASSTQKLASADTQYF
TGTGCCAGCAGTACCCAGAAATTAGCGTCGGCAGATACGCAGTATTTT
>TRBJ2-1|TRBD2|16|TRBV20-1|many
CSARGPSGGAYNEQFF
TGCAGTGCTAGAGGACCGAGCGGGGGGGCCTACAATGAGCAGTTCTTC
>TRBJ2-3|.|14|TRBV29-1|many
CSVEGGPGTDTQYF
TGCAGCGTTGAGGGGGGGCCGGGCACAGATACGCAGTATTTT
>TRBJ1-1|.|15|TRBV5-5|few
CASSLGHIMNTEAFF
TGTGCCAGCAGCTTGGGACATATCATGAACACTGAAGCTTTCTTT
>TRBJ2-3|TRBD2|16|TRBV6-1|many
CASSVRAGGITDTQYF
TGTGCCAGCAGTGTCCGAGCGGGAGGGATAACAGATACGCAGTATTTT
>TRBJ1-2|.|15|TRBV5-1|few
CASSLLQGRANGYTF
TGCGCCAGCAGCTTGCTTCAGGGGCGCGCAAATGGCTACACCTTC
>TRBJ2-5|.|14|TRBV15|many
CATSRGGGQETQYF
TGTGCCACCAGCAGAGGTGGCGGACAAGAGACCCAGTACTTC
>TRBJ2-2|TRBD2|18|TRBV20-1|many
CSARDPLAGTRLTGELFF
TGCAGTGCTAGAGACCCCTTAGCGGGGACCCGTCTCACCGGGGAGCTGTTTTTT
>TRBJ1-6|.|16|TRBV6-1|many
CASSSDTSSYNSPLHF
TGTGCCAGCAGCTCAGATACGAGCTCCTATAATTCACCCCTCCACTTT
>TRBJ2-3|.|12|TRBV12-3/TRBV12-4|.
CASSPRKDTQYF
TGTGCCAGCAGTCCTAGGAAAGATACGCAGTATTTT
>TRBJ2-7|.|15|TRBV11-2|.
CASSLALPPPNEQYF
TGTGCCAGCAGCTTAGCCCTACCCCCCCCCAACGAGCAGTACTTC
>TRBJ2-1|TRBD1|17|TRBV10-1|.
CASSPPTQEQGVNEQFF
TGCGCCAGCAGTCCCCCTACTCAGGAACAGGGGGTCAATGAGCAGTTCTTC
>TRBJ2-3|.|15|TRBV5-1|many
CASSLWRRGTDTQYF
TGCGCCAGCAGCTTGTGGCGGAGGGGCACAGATACGCAGTATTTT
>TRBJ1-6|TRBD1|14|TRBV4-2|.
CASSPGTDNSPLHF
TGTGCCAGCAGCCCCGGGACAGATAATTCACCCCTCCACTTT
>TRBJ2-5|TRBD1|13|TRBV20-1|many
CSARVTGAETQYF
TGCAGTGCTAGAGTTACAGGGGCCGAGACCCAGTACTTC
>TRBJ2-3|.|13|TRBV20-1|many
CSAPVETTDTQYF
TGCAGTGCTCCAGTAGAAACTACAGATACGCAGTATTTT
>TRBJ2-7|TRBD1|14|TRBV10-3|few
CAISAWDRSYEQYF
TGTGCCATCAGTGCTTGGGACAGGAGCTACGAGCAGTACTTC